This is a list of T cell receptor beta chains from one sample in a study of T cell responses to AZD1222 COVID-19 vaccine. Here immunoSEQ multiplex PCR was the method, and the copy in TCRdb shows in-frame clones only, minus some. Here the sample spans 150,000 to 200,000 clones, roughly 91% being singletons. Sequences were derived from peripheral blood, sampled 28 days after the second AZD1222 dose. Receptor source: an adult who received the AZD1222 COVID-19 vaccine. Each CDR3 is given with its conserved first and last residue. The D gene is left open where the match is weak. Rows may omit the clone size; those that give it use once, few, many or a size class.

V: TRBV7-5
size: -
D: -
length: 13
J: TRBJ2-3
DNA: TGTGCCAGAAGCGGGGGGCTGTGGGATACGCAGTATTTT
CDR3: CARSGGLWDTQYF

V: TRBV27
size: -
D: -
length: 17
J: TRBJ1-5
DNA: TGTGCCAGCAGTGTAGGGGCGGGGGGGGCGGACAATCAGCCCCAGCATTTT
CDR3: CASSVGAGGADNQPQHF

V: TRBV5-1
size: -
D: TRBD2
length: 17
J: TRBJ2-1
DNA: TGCGCCAGCAGCTTGGCTAGCGGGGGGAACTCCTACAATGAGCAGTTCTTC
CDR3: CASSLASGGNSYNEQFF

V: TRBV30
size: -
D: TRBD1
length: 13
J: TRBJ2-1
DNA: TGTGCCTGGAGTGTGGACAGGGACGGGGAGCAGTTCTTC
CDR3: CAWSVDRDGEQFF

V: TRBV4-2
size: -
D: -
length: 14
J: TRBJ2-7
DNA: TGTGCCAGCAGCCAAGTCAATCCAATTAGCGAGCAGTACTTC
CDR3: CASSQVNPISEQYF

V: TRBV2
size: -
D: -
length: 15
J: TRBJ1-1
DNA: TGTGCCAGCAGTTTAAGGGGGGCGGGAAGCACTGAAGCTTTCTTT
CDR3: CASSLRGAGSTEAFF

V: TRBV5-6
size: -
D: -
length: 15
J: TRBJ1-2
DNA: TGTGCCAGCAGCCGGGTACTCCTCCGGGCATATGGCTACACCTTC
CDR3: CASSRVLLRAYGYTF

V: TRBV5-6
size: -
D: -
length: 14
J: TRBJ2-7
DNA: TGTGCCAGCAGCTTAAGAGGCCCCTCCTACGAGCAGTACTTC
CDR3: CASSLRGPSYEQYF

V: TRBV5-4
size: -
D: -
length: 13
J: TRBJ2-1
DNA: TGTGCCAGCAGCCGCTATGAATATGGTGAGCAGTTCTTC
CDR3: CASSRYEYGEQFF

V: TRBV2
size: -
D: -
length: 14
J: TRBJ1-4
DNA: TGTGCCAGCGGAGGAGGGTTTCCTAATGAAAAACTGTTTTTT
CDR3: CASGGGFPNEKLFF

V: TRBV19
size: -
D: -
length: 15
J: TRBJ1-4
DNA: TGTGCCAGTAGTATCAGTGGGGCCACTAATGAAAAACTGTTTTTT
CDR3: CASSISGATNEKLFF

V: TRBV28
size: -
D: TRBD1
length: 15
J: TRBJ2-6
DNA: TGTGCCAGCAGCCGACAGGGAGCTGGGGCCAACGTCCTGACTTTC
CDR3: CASSRQGAGANVLTF

V: TRBV13
size: -
D: -
length: 14
J: TRBJ2-3
DNA: TGTGCCAGCAGCTCGGACTACAGCACGAATACGCAGTATTTT
CDR3: CASSSDYSTNTQYF

V: TRBV27
size: -
D: -
length: 13
J: TRBJ2-2
DNA: TGTGCCAGCAGTTTAGGCGGAGGAGGGGAGCTGTTTTTT
CDR3: CASSLGGGGELFF

V: TRBV6-5
size: -
D: -
length: 15
J: TRBJ1-1
DNA: TGTGCCAGCAGTTACTTGGGGGCCCCCTTAACTGAAGCTTTCTTT
CDR3: CASSYLGAPLTEAFF

V: TRBV4-2
size: -
D: -
length: 15
J: TRBJ1-2
DNA: TGTGCCAGCAGCCAAGACCCGGGACACAACTATGGCTACACCTTC
CDR3: CASSQDPGHNYGYTF

V: TRBV24-1
size: -
D: TRBD2
length: 21
J: TRBJ2-1
DNA: TGTGCCACCAGTGGCTCCGGGACTAGCGGGAGAAGGCGGATCTCCTACAATGAGCAGTTCTTC
CDR3: CATSGSGTSGRRRISYNEQFF

V: TRBV11-3
size: once
D: -
length: 14
J: TRBJ2-6
DNA: TGTGCCAGCAGCTTGGGGTCCGGGGCCAACGTCCTGACTTTC
CDR3: CASSLGSGANVLTF

V: TRBV18
size: -
D: TRBD2
length: 15
J: TRBJ2-1
DNA: TGTGCCAGCTCACCCGGGACTAGCGGCTACAATGAGCAGTTCTTC
CDR3: CASSPGTSGYNEQFF

V: TRBV24-1
size: -
D: TRBD2
length: 18
J: TRBJ2-1
DNA: TGTGCCACCAGTGATTTGCCCGGACTAGCGGGAAGCAAGAATGAGCAGTTCTTC
CDR3: CATSDLPGLAGSKNEQFF

V: TRBV5-8
size: -
D: -
length: 14
J: TRBJ1-2
DNA: TGTGCCAGCAGCGGGTGGGGCCAGATCTATGGCTACACCTTC
CDR3: CASSGWGQIYGYTF

V: TRBV6-5
size: once
D: TRBD1
length: 15
J: TRBJ1-1
DNA: TGTGCCAGCAGTAAGATTTCCGGGACAGGAACTGAAGCTTTCTTT
CDR3: CASSKISGTGTEAFF

V: TRBV7-2
size: -
D: -
length: 14
J: TRBJ1-1
DNA: TGTGCCAGCAGCTTAGTGGCAGCGAAAACTGAAGCTTTCTTT
CDR3: CASSLVAAKTEAFF

V: TRBV30
size: -
D: -
length: 15
J: TRBJ1-5
DNA: TGTGCCTGGAGTGTAAGTGACAGGAGAAATCAGCCCCAGCATTTT
CDR3: CAWSVSDRRNQPQHF

V: TRBV7-8
size: -
D: -
length: 11
J: TRBJ2-1
DNA: TGTGGAATAGGGCGGGGCAATGAGCAGTTCTTC
CDR3: CGIGRGNEQFF

V: TRBV7-6
size: -
D: -
length: 16
J: TRBJ1-5
DNA: TGTGCCAGCAGCTTAGGCATGGGGGGTAGCAATCAGCCCCAGCATTTT
CDR3: CASSLGMGGSNQPQHF

V: TRBV3-1/TRBV3-2
size: -
D: -
length: 12
J: TRBJ2-7
DNA: TGTGCCAGCAGCCAAGTCCTCTACGAGCAGTACTTC
CDR3: CASSQVLYEQYF